A single T cell receptor (beta chain) is shown here with its context. Its cognate antigen is unknown. This CDR3 contains 13 residues. Looked up from germline, CDR1 is SQVTM and CDR2 is ANQGSEA. The data derive from a study of CXCR3-negative and CXCR3-positive naive CD8 T cells. Overall study results and limits: Hydrophobicity was higher for TRB CDR3s found in CXCR3-positive naive cells than in CXCR3-negative naive cells.

TRB cDNA was prepared as libraries by UMI-labeled 5' RACE. After re-calling the 5' RACE reads, TCRdb lists one entry per CDR3 protein, DNA absent. The specimen's table records about 50,000 distinct CDR3 sequences. V is TRBV29-1 and J is TRBJ2-1; the TCRdb call, TRBD1, lacks DNA for checking. The sample consisted of naive CXCR3+ CD8+ T cells from blood. The subset: CD45RO-CCR7+CD27+CD95- naive CD8+ T cells expressing CXCR3 (TNR3+). The receptor comes from a human donor in good health. Some clones in this sample may be carry-over from other donors' samples. CDR3 sequence: CSARGGSYNEQLF.